The 20 T cell receptor beta chains below all came from one sample that was sequenced in a study of cytomegalovirus exposure and HLA in healthy donors. The PCR ran on 60 Vbeta and 13 Jbeta primers. Profiling relied on immunoSEQ multiplex PCR, and the TCRdb table lists in-frame clones only, not all of them. This repertoire shows about 120,000 clones, over 60% found once; its top ten account for 2.5% to 3%. Material for sequencing was PBMCs. The receptors derive from a woman between 35 and 50 years old in good health and CMV-seropositive.

On this clone itself: The same CDR3 arises from other DNA sequences in this sample as well. The chain carries TRBV2 and TRBJ2-2; 10 nucleotides line up with TRBD2. The CDR3 runs 17 residues. Germline loops: CDR1 SNHLY, CDR2 FYNNEI. With 6 bases clipped from V and 1 base from J, the junction kept 8 bases outside the gene matches. The CDR3 loop reads CASSPTPSGGNTGELFF. The CDR3 bases are TGTGCCAGCAGCCCTACGCCTAGCGGGGGGAACACCGGGGAGCTGTTTTTT.

The chain employs TRBV13 and TRBJ2-1; possibly TRBD1 for D (5 bases). CDR3 length: 14 residues. Per the germline V gene, CDR1 is PRHDT and CDR2 is FYEKMQ (reference sequence). Between the trimmed V and J ends, which lost 4 bases and 7 bases, there was a span of 14 bases. The CDR3 loop is CASSSVTGVNEQFF. CDR3 bases: TGTGCCAGCAGCTCCGTTACAGGAGTGAATGAGCAGTTCTTC. The variable domain in full, completed from reference TRBV13 and TRBJ2-1, reads AAGVIQSPRHLIKEKRETATLKCYPIPRHDTVYWYQQGPGQDPQFLISFYEKMQSDKGSIPDRFSAQQFSDYHSELNMSSLELGDSALYFCASSSVTGVNEQFFGPGTRLTVL.

The CDR3 protein is CASSVGQGNQPQHF. The CDR3 DNA sequence: TGTGCCAGCAGCGTAGGTCAGGGGAATCAGCCCCAGCATTTT. The chain recombines TRBV9 with TRBJ1-5; D possibly corresponds to TRBD1 (6 bases). The germline gives CDR1 SGDLS, CDR2 YYNGEE. This CDR3 has 14 amino acids. The germline V and J ends were trimmed by 0 bases and 4 bases, with 8 bases remaining between them.

This rearrangement joins TRBV18 to TRBJ2-1; 8 nucleotides agree with TRBD2. This CDR3 has 15 residues. CDR1 KGHSH and CDR2 LQKENI come from the germline V gene. Trimming removed 2 bases from V and 8 bases from J; junction bases left unmatched: 8. CDR3 DNA: TGTGCCAGCTCACCAGGGGTAGCGGGAATCGATGAGCAGTTCTTC. It is translated as CASSPGVAGIDEQFF.

The chain couples TRBV6-5 to TRBJ1-2, with 10 bases aligning to TRBD1. The CDR3 consists of 15 residues. Trimming took 5 bases from V and 4 from J; bases not matched to a gene: 7. Germline CDR1 and CDR2: MNHEY and SVGAGI. CDR3 nucleotides: TGTGCCAGCAGTCGGACAGGGGGAGAAGGCTATGGCTACACCTTC. Protein: CASSRTGGEGYGYTF.

The chain carries TRBV7-9 and TRBJ2-7, with TRBD1 matching over 7 bases. The CDR3 has 18 amino acids. Germline CDR1 SEHNR, CDR2 FQNEAQ (reference sequence). V was clipped by 5 bases and J by 3 bases; unmatched bases: 19. The CDR3 spells CASSAQLGDRERDYEQYF. DNA of the CDR3: TGTGCCAGCAGCGCCCAGCTCGGAGACAGGGAACGAGACTACGAGCAGTACTTC.

This chain joins TRBV5-1 and TRBJ2-7; the D gene is possibly TRBD1 (6 bases). V lost 1 base and J lost 2, with 16 bases in between. Per the germline V gene, CDR1 is SGHRS and CDR2 is YFSETQ. The CDR3 has 16 residues. The CDR3 spells CASSLSIRGTTYEQYF. The CDR3 DNA sequence: TGCGCCAGCAGCTTGTCGATCAGGGGCACGACCTACGAGCAGTACTTC.

The chain joins TRBV7-9 to TRBJ2-1; D ambiguous. The V end was cut by 5 bases, the J end by 8 bases, with 10 bases between. CDR3 length equals 12 residues. In germline, CDR1 is SEHNR, CDR2 FQNEAQ (reference sequence). CDR3 sequence reads: CASSRGGDEQFF. CDR3 coding DNA: TGTGCCAGCAGCCGAGGCGGCGATGAGCAGTTCTTC.

The chain has TRBV7-2 and TRBJ1-5; tentative D call: TRBD1 (5 bases). V shed 3 bases and J shed 4 bases, with 10 bases lying between them. This CDR3 spans 14 amino acids. Per the germline V gene, CDR1 is SGHTA and CDR2 is FQGNSA. CDR3 residues: CASSFDSSNQPQHF. The CDR3 bases are TGTGCCAGCAGCTTCGACAGCTCGAATCAGCCCCAGCATTTT.

This clone was seen more than once but under ten times. The chain combines TRBV6-1 with TRBJ1-2; possibly TRBD1 for D (5 bases). The V end lost 4 bases, the J end lost 7 bases, and 10 bases lay between the germline ends. Germline V lookup: CDR1 MNHNS, CDR2 SASEGT. This CDR3 has 12 amino acids. CDR3 amino acids: CASSVQGGGYTF. Written as DNA, the CDR3 is TGTGCCAGCAGTGTGCAGGGCGGTGGCTACACCTTC.

The chain employs TRBV5-6 and TRBJ2-6, with D unclear. This CDR3 comprises 13 residues. The ends were cut back, 6 bases at V and 2 bases at J, with 6 bases in the middle. In germline, CDR1 is SGHDT, CDR2 YYEEEE. Here the CDR3 reads CASIIAGANVLTF. The CDR3, as DNA: TGTGCCAGCATCATTGCTGGGGCCAACGTCCTGACTTTC.

On this clone: An end of the junction differs from the germline gene, which may be a read error. The V call is TRBV7-7, the J call TRBJ2-1, with 8 bases that match TRBD1. The length of the CDR3 is 13 residues. CDR1 is SSHAT and CDR2 is FNYEAQ in the germline V gene (reference sequence). For the CDR3, the DNA is TGTGCTAGCAGCCCCGGAACAGGGGGTGAGCAGTTCTTC. Protein: CASSPGTGGEQFF.

This clone was found once. The CDR3 loop is CASRGQGAGDYGYTF. CDR3 nucleotides: TGTGCCAGCAGGGGACAGGGGGCCGGGGACTATGGCTACACCTTC. The gene calls are TRBV6-5 and TRBJ1-2, with 12 bases matching TRBD1. This CDR3 region has 15 residues. Trimming removed 6 bases from V and 3 bases from J; junction bases left unmatched: 5. Germline assignment: CDR1 MNHEY and CDR2 SVGAGI.

This chain uses TRBV9 with TRBJ2-5, with D uncertain. The CDR3 covers 13 residues. Trimming left V 4 bases short and J 0 bases short, with 7 bases between. Germline loops: CDR1 SGDLS, CDR2 YYNGEE. The CDR3 coding sequence is TGTGCCAGCAGCTCCCCGTACCAAGAGACCCAGTACTTC. This translates into CASSSPYQETQYF.

This clone was observed a handful of times. V is TRBV2 and J is TRBJ1-1, with D unclear. This CDR3 comprises 14 residues. V was clipped by 7 bases and J by 0 bases, with 12 bases between them. Germline assignment: CDR1 SNHLY and CDR2 FYNNEI. DNA for the CDR3: TGTGCCAGCACAGCGGGAACCATGAACACTGAAGCTTTCTTT. Translating it yields CASTAGTMNTEAFF.

This clone has a single count. The J gene is TRBJ2-7, the V gene TRBV7-2, with D maybe TRBD2 (7 bases). CDR3 size: 14 residues. Germline V lookup: CDR1 SGHTA, CDR2 FQGNSA. The V and J ends lost 8 bases and 2 bases respectively, with 16 bases between them. The CDR3 sequence is CASHPGGRPYEQYF. CDR3 in DNA: TGTGCCAGCCACCCCGGGGGGCGCCCCTACGAGCAGTACTTC.

This chain joins TRBV5-6 and TRBJ2-7; 7 positions agree with TRBD1. Trimming removed 6 bases from V and 2 bases from J; junction bases left unmatched: 8. The CDR3 has 14 residues. Per the germline V gene, CDR1 is SGHDT and CDR2 is YYEEEE. The CDR3, as DNA: TGTGCCAGCACCCCCTGGGACAGTCCCTACGAGCAGTACTTC. It specifies CASTPWDSPYEQYF.

The CDR3 loop reads CASSLFRDTDTQYF. CDR3 nucleotide sequence: TGTGCCAGCAGTCTCTTTCGGGACACAGATACGCAGTATTTT. The chain links TRBV14 to TRBJ2-3; tentative D call: TRBD2 (5 bases). The CDR3 totals 14 residues. Trimming removed 6 bases at V and 2 bases at J, with 12 bases between. Germline V CDR1 and CDR2: SGHDN, FVKESK.

The gene calls are TRBV7-3 and TRBJ1-1; D is uncertain. The ends were cut back, 4 bases at V and 2 bases at J, with 11 bases in the middle. Looked up from germline, CDR1 is SGHTA and CDR2 is FQGTGA. The CDR3 covers 14 residues. As DNA, the CDR3 is TGTGCCAGCAGCTCTCAGAACAGAAACACTGAAGCTTTCTTT. Protein product: CASSSQNRNTEAFF.

The chain links TRBV9 to TRBJ1-1; no reliable D call. With 4 bases removed from V and 4 bases from J, the gap between germline ends came to 11 bases. This CDR3 has 13 residues. CDR1 and CDR2 (germline): SGDLS, YYNGEE. Written as DNA, the CDR3 is TGTGCCAGCAGCACCCGTGGAGGCACTGAAGCTTTCTTT. Protein product: CASSTRGGTEAFF. Full variable domain (outside the CDR3, taken from reference TRBV9 and TRBJ1-1): DSGVTQTPKHLITATGQRVTLRCSPRSGDLSVYWYQQSLDQGLQFLIQYYNGEERAKGNILERFSAQQFPDLHSELNLSSLELGDSALYFCASSTRGGTEAFFGQGTRLTVV.